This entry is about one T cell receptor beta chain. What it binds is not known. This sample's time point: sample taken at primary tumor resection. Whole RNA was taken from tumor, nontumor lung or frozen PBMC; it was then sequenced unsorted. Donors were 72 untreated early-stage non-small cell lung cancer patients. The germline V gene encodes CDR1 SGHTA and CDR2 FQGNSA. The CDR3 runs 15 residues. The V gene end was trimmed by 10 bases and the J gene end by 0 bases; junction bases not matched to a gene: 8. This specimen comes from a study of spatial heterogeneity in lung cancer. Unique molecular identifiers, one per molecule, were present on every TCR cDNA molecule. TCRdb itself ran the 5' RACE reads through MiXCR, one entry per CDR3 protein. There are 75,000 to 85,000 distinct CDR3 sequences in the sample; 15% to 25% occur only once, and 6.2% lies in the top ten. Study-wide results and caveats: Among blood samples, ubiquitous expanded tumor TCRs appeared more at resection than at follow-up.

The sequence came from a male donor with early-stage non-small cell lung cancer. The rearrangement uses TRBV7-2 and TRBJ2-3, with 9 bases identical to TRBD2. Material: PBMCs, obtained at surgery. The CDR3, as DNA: TGTGCCACCCGACTAGCGGAATATAGCACAGATACGCAGTATTTT. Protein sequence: CATRLAEYSTDTQYF.